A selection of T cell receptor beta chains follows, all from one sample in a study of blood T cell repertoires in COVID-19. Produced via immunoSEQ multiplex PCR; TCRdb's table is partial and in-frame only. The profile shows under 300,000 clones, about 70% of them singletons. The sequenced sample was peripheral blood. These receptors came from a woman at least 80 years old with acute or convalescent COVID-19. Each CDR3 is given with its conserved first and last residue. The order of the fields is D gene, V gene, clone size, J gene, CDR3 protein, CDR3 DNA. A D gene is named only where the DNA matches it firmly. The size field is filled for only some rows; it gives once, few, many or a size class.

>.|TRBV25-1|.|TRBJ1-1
CASSEGTEAFF
TGTGCCAGCAGCGAGGGCACTGAAGCTTTCTTT
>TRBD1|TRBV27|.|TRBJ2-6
CATRQQGASSGANVLTF
TGTGCCACAAGACAACAGGGGGCGAGCTCTGGGGCCAACGTCCTGACTTTC
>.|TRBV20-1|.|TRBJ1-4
CSAHTGLGLFF
TGCAGTGCTCACACAGGGCTAGGGCTGTTTTTT
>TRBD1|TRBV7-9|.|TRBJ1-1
CASSLEGQATF
TGTGCCAGCAGCTTAGAGGGACAGGCCACCTTT
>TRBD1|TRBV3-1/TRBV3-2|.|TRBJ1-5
CASSQSTGGSWQPQHF
TGTGCCAGCAGCCAATCCACAGGGGGTTCTTGGCAGCCCCAGCATTTT
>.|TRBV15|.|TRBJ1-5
CATSRHSTGLRNQPQHF
TGTGCCACCAGCAGACACTCTACAGGGCTCCGCAATCAGCCCCAGCATTTT
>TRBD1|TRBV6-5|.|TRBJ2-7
CASIVGQGYEQYF
TGTGCCAGCATTGTAGGACAGGGCTACGAGCAGTACTTC
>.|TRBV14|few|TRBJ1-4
CASSQDLRQGLEKLFF
TGTGCCAGCAGCCAAGATTTACGGCAGGGGCTCGAAAAACTGTTTTTT
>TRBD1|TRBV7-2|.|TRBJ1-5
CASSLTGVSNQPQHF
TGTGCCAGCAGCCTAACAGGGGTTAGCAATCAGCCCCAGCATTTT
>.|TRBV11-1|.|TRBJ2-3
CASSQWSGGLTDTQYF
TGTGCCAGCAGCCAGTGGTCGGGGGGCCTTACAGATACGCAGTATTTT
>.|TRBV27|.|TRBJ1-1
CASSFFGGPTEAFF
TGTGCCAGCAGTTTTTTCGGGGGTCCCACTGAAGCTTTCTTT
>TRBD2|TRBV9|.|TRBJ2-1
CASSVLWGGEQFF
TGTGCCAGCAGCGTACTATGGGGGGGTGAGCAGTTCTTC
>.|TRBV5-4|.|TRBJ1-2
CASSSSRFDGYTF
TGTGCCAGCAGCTCCTCGCGGTTTGATGGCTACACCTTC
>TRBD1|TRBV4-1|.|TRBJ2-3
CASRRTGILDTQYF
TGCGCCAGCAGACGGACAGGGATCCTAGATACGCAGTATTTT
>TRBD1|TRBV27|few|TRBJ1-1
CASSLGGQPEAFF
TGTGCCAGCAGTCTAGGGGGACAGCCTGAAGCTTTCTTT
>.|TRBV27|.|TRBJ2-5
CASREGLETQYF
TGTGCCAGCAGGGAGGGACTAGAGACCCAGTACTTC
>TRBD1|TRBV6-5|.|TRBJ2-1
CASSLGGDEQFF
TGTGCCAGCAGTCTAGGGGGCGATGAGCAGTTCTTC
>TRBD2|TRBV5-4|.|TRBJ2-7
CASNLGGTSGTYEQYF
TGTGCCAGCAATCTCGGCGGGACTAGCGGGACCTACGAGCAGTACTTC
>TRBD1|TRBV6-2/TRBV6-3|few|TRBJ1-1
CASSYISGGWKNTEAFF
TGTGCCAGCAGTTACATATCAGGGGGTTGGAAGAACACTGAAGCTTTCTTT
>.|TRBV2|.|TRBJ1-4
CASSESGLREKLFF
TGTGCCAGCAGTGAGTCAGGGTTGCGTGAAAAACTGTTTTTT
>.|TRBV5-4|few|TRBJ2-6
CASRSSGANVLTF
TGTGCCAGCAGGAGCTCTGGGGCCAACGTCCTGACTTTC
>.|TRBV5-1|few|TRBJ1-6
CASSSPGGLQGSPLHF
TGCGCCAGCAGCTCCCCGGGGGGCTTACAGGGCTCACCCCTCCACTTT
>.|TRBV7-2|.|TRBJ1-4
CASSLVGGGAEKLFF
TGTGCCAGCAGCTTAGTGGGAGGGGGGGCGGAAAAACTGTTTTTT
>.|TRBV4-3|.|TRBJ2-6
CASSQAMKGAGANVLTF
TGCGCCAGCAGCCAAGCTATGAAGGGGGCTGGGGCCAACGTCCTGACTTTC
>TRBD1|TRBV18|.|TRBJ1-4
CASSPGDRGFNEKLFF
TGTGCCAGCTCACCCGGAGACAGGGGGTTTAATGAAAAACTGTTTTTT
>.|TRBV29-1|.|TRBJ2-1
CSVASYNEQFF
TGCAGCGTTGCCAGCTACAATGAGCAGTTCTTC
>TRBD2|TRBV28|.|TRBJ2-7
CASSLTREYEQYF
TGTGCCAGCAGCCTTACGCGGGAGTACGAGCAGTACTTC
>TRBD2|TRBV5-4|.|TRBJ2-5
CASSLGGRRETQYF
TGTGCCAGCAGCTTGGGCGGGAGGCGAGAGACCCAGTACTTC
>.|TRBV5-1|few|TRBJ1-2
CASRGGASYGYTF
TGCGCCAGCAGAGGGGGAGCTAGCTATGGCTACACCTTC
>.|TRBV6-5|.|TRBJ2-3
CASSSRLPDTQYF
TGTGCCAGCAGTTCTCGACTCCCAGATACGCAGTATTTT
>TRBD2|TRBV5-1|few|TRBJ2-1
CASSQSGGHYNEQFF
TGCGCCAGCAGTCAGAGCGGGGGCCACTACAATGAGCAGTTCTTC
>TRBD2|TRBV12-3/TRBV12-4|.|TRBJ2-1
CASSSSGVAEQFF
TGTGCCAGCAGTTCTAGCGGGGTAGCTGAGCAGTTCTTC
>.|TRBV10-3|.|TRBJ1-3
CAIKEAATSGNTIYF
TGTGCCATCAAAGAGGCGGCGACCTCTGGAAACACCATATATTTT
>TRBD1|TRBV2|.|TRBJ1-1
CASSGQGVSYTEAFF
TGTGCCAGCAGCGGACAGGGAGTAAGTTACACTGAAGCTTTCTTT
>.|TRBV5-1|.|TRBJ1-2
CASSEGVGSLYGYTF
TGCGCCAGCAGCGAAGGGGTCGGCAGCCTCTATGGCTACACCTTC
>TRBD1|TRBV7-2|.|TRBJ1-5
CASSDGTGGRRQPQHF
TGTGCCAGCAGCGACGGGACAGGGGGCAGGAGGCAGCCCCAGCATTTT
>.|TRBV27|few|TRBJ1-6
CASSLQGASRSPLHF
TGTGCCAGCAGTTTACAGGGCGCCTCGCGTTCACCCCTCCACTTT
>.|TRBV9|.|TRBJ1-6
CASSLRDRNSPLHF
TGTGCCAGCAGCCTCCGAGACAGAAATTCACCCCTCCACTTT
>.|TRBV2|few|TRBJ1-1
CASTTPGDTEAFF
TGTGCCAGCACCACCCCGGGGGACACTGAAGCTTTCTTT
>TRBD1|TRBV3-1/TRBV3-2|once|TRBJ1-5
CASSTRGAQPQHF
TGTGCCAGCAGCACCAGGGGGGCCCAGCCCCAGCATTTT
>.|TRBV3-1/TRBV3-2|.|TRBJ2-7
CASSQHRVGEQYF
TGTGCCAGCAGCCAACACAGGGTGGGGGAGCAGTACTTC
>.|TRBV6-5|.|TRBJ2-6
CASRRGVMGANVLTF
TGTGCCAGCAGACGGGGAGTTATGGGGGCCAACGTCCTGACTTTC
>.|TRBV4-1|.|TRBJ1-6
CASSQDEGVRSPLHF
TGCGCCAGCAGCCAAGACGAGGGTGTAAGGTCACCCCTCCACTTT
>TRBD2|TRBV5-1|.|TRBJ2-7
CASSLGVAGWGYEQYF
TGCGCCAGCAGCTTGGGAGTAGCGGGATGGGGCTACGAGCAGTACTTC
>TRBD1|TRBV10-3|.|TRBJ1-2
CAINSGTGVNYTF
TGTGCCATCAACTCCGGGACAGGGGTGAACTACACCTTC
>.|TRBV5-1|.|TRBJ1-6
CASSLEGSPVSPLHF
TGCGCCAGCAGCTTGGAGGGGTCGCCGGTTTCACCCCTCCACTTT
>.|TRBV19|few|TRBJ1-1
CASKRTENTEAFF
TGTGCCAGTAAAAGGACAGAGAACACTGAAGCTTTCTTT
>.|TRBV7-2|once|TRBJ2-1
CASSLSPRRGQFF
TGTGCCAGCAGCTTGAGCCCCCGGAGGGGGCAGTTCTTC
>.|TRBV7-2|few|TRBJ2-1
CASSLSGPYNEQFF
TGTGCCAGCAGCTTGAGCGGGCCTTACAATGAGCAGTTCTTC
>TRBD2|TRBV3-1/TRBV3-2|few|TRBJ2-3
CASSRTSGDTQYF
TGTGCCAGCAGCCGCACTAGCGGGGATACGCAGTATTTT